The clone carrying this T cell receptor beta chain occurred once. The sample originates from a study of blood T cell repertoires in COVID-19. Study information: Whether acute or convalescent, the COVID-19 samples came from the United States, Italy and Spain.

Per the germline V gene, CDR1 is MNHEY and CDR2 is SMNVEV (reference sequence). The CDR3 extends over 17 amino acids. Trimming cost V 4 bases and J 0 bases, with 16 bases left between them. Assay used: immunoSEQ multiplex PCR; TCRdb lists only in-frame clones, some missing. The table has about 200,000 clones, 79% seen once. This receptor was obtained from a woman aged 40 to 55 with COVID-19, enrolled during active disease. J is TRBJ2-1 and V is TRBV27, with a tentative D call TRBD2 (5 bases). Input material: peripheral blood. The CDR3 region is CASSSLRTGSSYNEQFF. CDR3 nucleotide sequence: TGTGCCAGCAGTTCGTTGCGGACGGGAAGCTCCTACAATGAGCAGTTCTTC.